This TCR beta chain was recovered during a study of CD8 T cells in ankylosing spondylitis. Note on this clonotype: Its antigen is undetermined.

Germline CDR1 reads DFQATT; CDR2 reads SNEGSKA (reference sequence). V dropped 6 bases and J dropped 0; count of bases not matched to a gene: 8. The CDR3 loop spans 14 amino acids. Findings and caveats of the study: Some motif variants were previously reported in reactive arthritis synovial fluid and blood. Disease-linked clones were reportedly significantly enriched in matched ankylosing spondylitis synovial fluid. CD8+ by phenotype, disease-linked clones were relatively rare in peripheral blood. Typical of ankylosing spondylitis blood, it appeared, was a TCR beta motif of 7 or 8 highly homologous variants.

Quantitative 5'-RACE was performed with molecular barcodes, and it yielded the TCR beta libraries. Each CDR3 protein gets one entry after TCRdb re-called the 5' RACE reads with MiXCR. This table has about 840,000 distinct CDR3 sequences, 12% appearing once. The receptor was derived from a male donor with ankylosing spondylitis. The V call is TRBV20-1, the J call TRBJ2-7; 7 positions agree with TRBD2. Sequencing used blood, either unsorted or a sorted T cell fraction (not recorded which). CDR3 protein: CSAPERGSSYEQYF. As DNA, the CDR3 is TGCAGTGCCCCCGAGCGGGGAAGCTCCTACGAGCAGTACTTC.